This T cell receptor (beta chain) originates from a study of T cells after yellow fever vaccination. CDR1 SGHRS and CDR2 YFSETQ come from the germline V gene. The J segment lost 5 bases and the V segment lost 5 bases, leaving 7 bases of the junction unmatched. CDR3 length equals 14 residues. TCRdb fed the 5' RACE reads into MiXCR, producing one record per CDR3 protein. The sample carries 300,000 to 400,000 distinct CDR3 sequences, 3% to 4.5% recorded once. This clonotype showed up just a few times. The sample in question was PBMCs, obtained 5 days after the yellow fever booster vaccination. The receptor comes from a man between 18 and 35 years old who received the YFV17D yellow fever vaccine. V gene TRBV5-1 combines with J gene TRBJ2-1; 7 bases map to TRBD1. CDR3 protein: CASRLTGVDNEQFF. CDR3 in DNA: TGCGCCAGCAGACTCACAGGGGTGGACAATGAGCAGTTCTTC.